These 5 T cell receptor beta chains were all obtained from the same sample, sequenced in a study of blood T cells in healthy people across ages. A J-beta primer mix and a sample-barcoded 5' primer were used in a second PCR of about 7 to 12 cycles. Via MiXCR, TCRdb re-called the 5' RACE reads, giving one row per CDR3 protein. The table includes hundreds of thousands of distinct CDR3 sequences, roughly 53% detected once. Sequencing input: blood. All receptors come from a man in his sixties in good health.

The chain is built from TRBV12-5 and TRBJ1-4; D is ambiguous. The V gene lost 0 bases and the J gene lost 3 bases, with 11 bases spanning the gap. The V gene's germline CDR1 is LGHNT and CDR2 FRNRAP. This CDR3 region has 16 residues. The CDR3 coding sequence is TGTGCTAGTGGTTTGGTCCTCACTGGCTCTAATGAAAAACTGTTTTTT. Protein: CASGLVLTGSNEKLFF.

The gene calls are TRBV6-1 and TRBJ2-1; 7 positions match TRBD1. The CDR3 totals 16 residues. The V and J ends lost 0 bases and 5 bases, in that order; junction bases with no gene match: 7. The germline V gene encodes CDR1 MNHNS and CDR2 SASEGT. The CDR3 DNA follows: TGTGCCAGCAGTGAAGCCCCAGGGGGTCGTGACAATGAGCAGTTCTTC. This encodes CASSEAPGGRDNEQFF.

Worth noting for this clonotype: This may arise from a read error, as a much more abundant clone is one base away. This chain links TRBV20-1 with TRBJ2-7; D is possibly TRBD2 (5 bases). Germline V gives CDR1 DFQATT, CDR2 SNEGSKA (reference sequence). The CDR3 totals 11 residues. The CDR3 protein is CSTSTSYEQYF. The CDR3 region has the DNA TGCAGTACTAGTACGAGCTACGAGCAGTACTTC.

This chain links TRBV10-3 with TRBJ2-7, with 9 bases matching TRBD1. The germline CDR1 and CDR2 sequences are ENHRY and SYGVKD. The CDR3 is made up of 14 amino acids. With 8 bases clipped from V and 1 base from J, the junction kept 6 bases outside the gene matches. CDR3 sequence (DNA): TGTGCCATCGGAAGACAGGGGGTTTCCTACGAGCAGTACTTC. This gives the protein CAIGRQGVSYEQYF.

This rearrangement joins TRBV12-3 or TRBV12-4 to TRBJ1-2; 7 nucleotides align to TRBD1. V was clipped by 5 bases and J by 7 bases; unmatched bases: 7. This CDR3 has 13 amino acids. The CDR3 loop reads CASSVEGALGYTF. DNA of the CDR3: TGTGCCAGCAGTGTAGAGGGGGCCCTTGGCTACACCTTC.